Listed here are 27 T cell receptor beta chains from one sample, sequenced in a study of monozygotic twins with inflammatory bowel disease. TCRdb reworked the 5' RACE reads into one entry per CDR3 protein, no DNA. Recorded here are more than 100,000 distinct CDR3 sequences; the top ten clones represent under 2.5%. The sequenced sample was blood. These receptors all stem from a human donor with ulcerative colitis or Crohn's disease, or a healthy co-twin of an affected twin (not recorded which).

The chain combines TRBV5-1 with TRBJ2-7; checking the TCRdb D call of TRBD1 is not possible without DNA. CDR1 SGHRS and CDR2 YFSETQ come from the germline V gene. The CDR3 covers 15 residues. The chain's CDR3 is CASSSRQGEAYEQYF.

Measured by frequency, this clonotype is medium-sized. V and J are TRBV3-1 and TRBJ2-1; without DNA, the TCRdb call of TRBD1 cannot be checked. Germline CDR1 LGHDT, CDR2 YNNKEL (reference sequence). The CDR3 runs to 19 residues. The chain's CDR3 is CASSQEFGAEGMVYNEQFF.

CDR3 residues: CASSQGQRGLQETQYF. The chain recombines TRBV7-2 with TRBJ2-5; TCRdb selects TRBD1, and the lack of DNA leaves this call unchecked. Germline CDR1 SGHTA, CDR2 FQGNSA. The CDR3 consists of 16 residues.

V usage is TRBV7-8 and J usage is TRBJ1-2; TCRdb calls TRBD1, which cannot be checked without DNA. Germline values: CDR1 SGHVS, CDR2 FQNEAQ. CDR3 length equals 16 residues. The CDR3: CASSLRNRDNNYGYTF.

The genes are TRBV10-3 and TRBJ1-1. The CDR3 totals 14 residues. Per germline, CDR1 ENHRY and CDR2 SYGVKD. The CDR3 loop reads CAISATHKNTEAFF.

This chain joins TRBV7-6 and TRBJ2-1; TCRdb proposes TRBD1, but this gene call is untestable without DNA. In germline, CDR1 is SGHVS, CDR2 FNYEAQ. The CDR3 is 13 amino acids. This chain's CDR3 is CASSFLPNREQFF.

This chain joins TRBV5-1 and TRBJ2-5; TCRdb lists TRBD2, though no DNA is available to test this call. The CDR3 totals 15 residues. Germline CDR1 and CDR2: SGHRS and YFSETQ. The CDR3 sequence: CASSLRTGGEETQYF.

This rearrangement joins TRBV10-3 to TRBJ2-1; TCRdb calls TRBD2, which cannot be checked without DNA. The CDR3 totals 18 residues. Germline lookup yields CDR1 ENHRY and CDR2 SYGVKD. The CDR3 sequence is CAISESTRRGGYYNEQFF.

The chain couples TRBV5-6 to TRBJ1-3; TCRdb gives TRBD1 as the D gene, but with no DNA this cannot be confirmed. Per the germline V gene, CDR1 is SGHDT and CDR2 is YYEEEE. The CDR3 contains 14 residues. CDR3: CASSFTGDGNTIYF.

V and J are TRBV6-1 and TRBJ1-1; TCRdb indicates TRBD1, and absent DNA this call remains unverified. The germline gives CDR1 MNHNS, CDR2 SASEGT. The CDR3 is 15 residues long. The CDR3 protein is CASRPPGQPNTEAFF.

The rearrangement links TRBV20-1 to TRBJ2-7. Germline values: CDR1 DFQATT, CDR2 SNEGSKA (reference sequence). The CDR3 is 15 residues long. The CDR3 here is CSARDPLAVSYEQYF.

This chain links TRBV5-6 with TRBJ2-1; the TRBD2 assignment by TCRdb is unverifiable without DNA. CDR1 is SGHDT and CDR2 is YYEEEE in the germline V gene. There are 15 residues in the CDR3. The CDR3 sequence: CASSFSSGTYNEQFF.

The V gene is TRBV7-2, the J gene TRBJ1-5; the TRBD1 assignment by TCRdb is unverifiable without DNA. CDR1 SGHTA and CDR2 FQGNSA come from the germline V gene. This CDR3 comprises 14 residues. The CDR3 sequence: CASSLEWGNQPQHF. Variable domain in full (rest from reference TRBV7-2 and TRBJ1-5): GAGVSQSPSNKVTEKGKDVELRCDPISGHTALYWYRQSLGQGLEFLIYFQGNSAPDKSGLPSDRFSAERTGGSVSTLTIQRTQQEDSAVYLCASSLEWGNQPQHFGDGTRLSIL.

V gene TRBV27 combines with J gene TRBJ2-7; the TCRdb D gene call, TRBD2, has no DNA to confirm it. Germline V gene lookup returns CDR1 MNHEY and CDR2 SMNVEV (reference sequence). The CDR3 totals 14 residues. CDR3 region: CASSFSGRNGEQYF.

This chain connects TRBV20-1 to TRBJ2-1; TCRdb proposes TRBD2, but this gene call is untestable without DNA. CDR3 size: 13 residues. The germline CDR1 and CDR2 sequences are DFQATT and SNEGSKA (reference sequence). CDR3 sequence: CSAGRAAYNEQFF.

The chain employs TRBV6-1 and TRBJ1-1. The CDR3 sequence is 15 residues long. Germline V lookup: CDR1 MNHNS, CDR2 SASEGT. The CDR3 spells CASSLNTQRGTEAFF.

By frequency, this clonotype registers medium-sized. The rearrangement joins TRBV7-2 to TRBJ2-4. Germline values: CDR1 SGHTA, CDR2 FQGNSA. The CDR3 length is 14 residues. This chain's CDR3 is CASSSILAKNIQYF.

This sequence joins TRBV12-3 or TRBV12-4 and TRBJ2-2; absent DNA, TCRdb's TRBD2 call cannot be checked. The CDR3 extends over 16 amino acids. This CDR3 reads CASTSFRGGDTGELFF.

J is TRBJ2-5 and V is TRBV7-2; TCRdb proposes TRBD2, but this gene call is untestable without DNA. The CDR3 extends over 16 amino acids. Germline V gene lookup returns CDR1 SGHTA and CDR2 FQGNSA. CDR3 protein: CASSLSGSSPWETQYF. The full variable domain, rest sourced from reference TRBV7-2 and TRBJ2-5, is GAGVSQSPSNKVTEKGKDVELRCDPISGHTALYWYRQSLGQGLEFLIYFQGNSAPDKSGLPSDRFSAERTGGSVSTLTIQRTQQEDSAVYLCASSLSGSSPWETQYFGPGTRLLVL.

CDR3 residues: CASSFNSNYGYTF. This chain uses TRBV7-2 with TRBJ1-2. The CDR3 is made up of 13 amino acids. Germline V gene lookup returns CDR1 SGHTA and CDR2 FQGNSA. Variable domain in full (rest from reference TRBV7-2 and TRBJ1-2): GAGVSQSPSNKVTEKGKDVELRCDPISGHTALYWYRQSLGQGLEFLIYFQGNSAPDKSGLPSDRFSAERTGGSVSTLTIQRTQQEDSAVYLCASSFNSNYGYTFGSGTRLTVV.

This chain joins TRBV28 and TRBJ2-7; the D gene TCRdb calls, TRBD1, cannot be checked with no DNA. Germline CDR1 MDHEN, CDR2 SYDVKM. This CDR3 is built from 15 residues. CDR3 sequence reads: CASLTGGGRSYEQYF.

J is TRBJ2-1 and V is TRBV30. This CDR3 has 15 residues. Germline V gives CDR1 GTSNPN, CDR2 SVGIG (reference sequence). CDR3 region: CAWTRHPSSYNEQFF.

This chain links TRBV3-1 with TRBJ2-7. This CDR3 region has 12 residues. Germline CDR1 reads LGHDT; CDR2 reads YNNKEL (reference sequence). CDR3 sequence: CASSQSPREQYF.

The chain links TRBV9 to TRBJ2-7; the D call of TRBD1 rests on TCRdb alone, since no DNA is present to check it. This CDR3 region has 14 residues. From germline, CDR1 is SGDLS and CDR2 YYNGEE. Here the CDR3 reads CASSVGGLGYEQYF.

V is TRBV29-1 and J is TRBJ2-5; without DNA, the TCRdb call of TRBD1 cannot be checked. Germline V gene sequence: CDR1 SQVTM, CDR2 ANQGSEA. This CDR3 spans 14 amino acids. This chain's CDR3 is CSVDSGAGGETQYF.

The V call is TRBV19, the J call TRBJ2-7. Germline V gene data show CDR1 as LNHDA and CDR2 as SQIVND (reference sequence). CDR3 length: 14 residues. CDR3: CATQDLEGSYEQYF.

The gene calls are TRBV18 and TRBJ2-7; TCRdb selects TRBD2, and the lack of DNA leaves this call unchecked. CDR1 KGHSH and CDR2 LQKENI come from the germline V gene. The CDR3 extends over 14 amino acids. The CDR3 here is CASSPPPSGDEQYF.